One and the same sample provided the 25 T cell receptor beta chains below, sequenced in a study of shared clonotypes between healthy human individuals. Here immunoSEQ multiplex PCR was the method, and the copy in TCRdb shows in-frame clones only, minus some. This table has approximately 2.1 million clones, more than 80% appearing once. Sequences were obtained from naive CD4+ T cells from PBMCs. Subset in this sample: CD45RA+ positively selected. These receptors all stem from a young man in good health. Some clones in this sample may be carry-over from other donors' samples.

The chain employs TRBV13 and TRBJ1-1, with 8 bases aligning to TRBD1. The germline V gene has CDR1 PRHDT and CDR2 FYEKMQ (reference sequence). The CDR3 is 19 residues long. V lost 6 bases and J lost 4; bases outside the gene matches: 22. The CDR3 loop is CASSPRTSGGTGWGTEAFF. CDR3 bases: TGTGCCAGCAGTCCACGAACATCAGGGGGCACCGGTTGGGGCACTGAAGCTTTCTTT.

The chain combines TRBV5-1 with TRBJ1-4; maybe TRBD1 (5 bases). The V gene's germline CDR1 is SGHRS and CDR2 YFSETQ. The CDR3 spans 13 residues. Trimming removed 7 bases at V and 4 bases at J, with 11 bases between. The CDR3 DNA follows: TGCGCCAGCGGCCGGGACGGTAATGAAAAACTGTTTTTT. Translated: CASGRDGNEKLFF.

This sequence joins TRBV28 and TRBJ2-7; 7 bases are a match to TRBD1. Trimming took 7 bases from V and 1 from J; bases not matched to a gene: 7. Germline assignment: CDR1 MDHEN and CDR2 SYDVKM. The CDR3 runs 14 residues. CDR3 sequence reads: CASTRQGRSYEQYF. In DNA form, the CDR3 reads TGTGCCAGCACCCGACAGGGAAGGTCCTACGAGCAGTACTTC. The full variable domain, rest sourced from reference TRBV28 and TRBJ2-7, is DVKVTQSSRYLVKRTGEKVFLECVQDMDHENMFWYRQDPGLGLRLIYFSYDVKMKEKGDIPEGYSVSREKKERFSLILESASTNQTSMYLCASTRQGRSYEQYFGPGTRLTVT.

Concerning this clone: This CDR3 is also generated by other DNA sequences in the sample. In DNA, the CDR3 is TGTGCCAGCAGCCAGGGACCGAGCTACGAGCAGTACTTC. Its protein is CASSQGPSYEQYF. This chain connects TRBV7-2 to TRBJ2-7; D could derive from TRBD1 or TRBD2 (5 bases each). V was pared by 5 bases and J by 3 bases, with 11 bases between. The CDR3 spans 13 residues. Germline loops: CDR1 SGHTA, CDR2 FQGNSA.

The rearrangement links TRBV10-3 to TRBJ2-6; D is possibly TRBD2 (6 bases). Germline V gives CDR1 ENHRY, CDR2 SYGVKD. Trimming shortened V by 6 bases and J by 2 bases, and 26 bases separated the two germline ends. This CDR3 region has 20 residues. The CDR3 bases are TGTGCCATCAGCGGACCCCCCGCGGGGCAAGGAGGGCCTGGGGCCAACGTCCTGACTTTC. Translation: CAISGPPAGQGGPGANVLTF.

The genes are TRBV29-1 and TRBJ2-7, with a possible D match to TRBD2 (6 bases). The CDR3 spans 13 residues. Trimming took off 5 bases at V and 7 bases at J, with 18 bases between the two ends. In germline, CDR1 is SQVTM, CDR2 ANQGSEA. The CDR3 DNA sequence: TGCAGCGTTTTCCGCCCTTTGAGCGGGGAGCAGTACTTC. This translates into CSVFRPLSGEQYF.

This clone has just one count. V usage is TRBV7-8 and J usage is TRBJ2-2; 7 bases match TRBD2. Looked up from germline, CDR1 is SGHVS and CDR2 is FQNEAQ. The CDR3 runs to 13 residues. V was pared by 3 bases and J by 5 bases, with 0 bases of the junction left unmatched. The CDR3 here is CASSLRETGELFF. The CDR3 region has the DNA TGTGCCAGCAGCTTGCGGGAGACCGGGGAGCTGTTTTTT.

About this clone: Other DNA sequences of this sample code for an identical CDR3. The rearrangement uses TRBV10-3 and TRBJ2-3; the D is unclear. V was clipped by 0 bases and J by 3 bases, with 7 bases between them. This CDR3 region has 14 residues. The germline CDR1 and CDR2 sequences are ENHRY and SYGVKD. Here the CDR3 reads CAISESSGTDTQYF. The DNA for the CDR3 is TGTGCCATCAGTGAGTCGTCTGGGACAGATACGCAGTATTTT.

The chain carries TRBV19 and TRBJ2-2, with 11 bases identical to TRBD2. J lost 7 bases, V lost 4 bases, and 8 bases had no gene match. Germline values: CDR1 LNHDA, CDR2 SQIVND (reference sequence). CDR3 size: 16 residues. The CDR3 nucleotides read TGTGCCAGTAGTACCAGACTAGCGGGAAGGGTCGGGGAGCTGTTTTTT. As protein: CASSTRLAGRVGELFF.

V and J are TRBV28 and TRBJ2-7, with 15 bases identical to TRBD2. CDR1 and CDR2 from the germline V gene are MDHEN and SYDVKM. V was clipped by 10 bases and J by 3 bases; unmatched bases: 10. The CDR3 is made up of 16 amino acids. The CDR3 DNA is TGTGCCACCGGGACTAGCGGGAGGTTTGGGTTCTACGAGCAGTACTTC. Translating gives CATGTSGRFGFYEQYF.

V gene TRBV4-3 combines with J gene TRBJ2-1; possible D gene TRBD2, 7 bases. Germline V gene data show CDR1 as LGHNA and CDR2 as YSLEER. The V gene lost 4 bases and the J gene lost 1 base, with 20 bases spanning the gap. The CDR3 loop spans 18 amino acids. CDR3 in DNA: TGCGCCAGCAGCCTAGGGGGTTGGGGGGGCCCATCCTACAATGAGCAGTTCTTC. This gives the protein CASSLGGWGGPSYNEQFF.

CDR3 amino acids: CATRSGQGGTEAFF. The DNA of the CDR3 is TGTGCCACCCGCTCAGGACAGGGCGGCACTGAAGCTTTCTTT. The chain combines TRBV28 with TRBJ1-1, with 8 nucleotides matching TRBD1. The CDR3 is 14 amino acids. Germline CDR1 and CDR2: MDHEN and SYDVKM. The junction had 11 bases not matched to a gene; V was cut back by 10 bases and J by 4 bases.

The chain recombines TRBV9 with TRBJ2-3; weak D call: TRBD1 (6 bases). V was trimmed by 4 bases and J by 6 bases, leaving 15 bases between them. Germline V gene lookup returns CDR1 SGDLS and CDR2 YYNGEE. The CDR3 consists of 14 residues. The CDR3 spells CASSPGQPGDTQYF. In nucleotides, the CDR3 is TGTGCCAGCAGCCCCGGACAGCCGGGGGATACGCAGTATTTT.

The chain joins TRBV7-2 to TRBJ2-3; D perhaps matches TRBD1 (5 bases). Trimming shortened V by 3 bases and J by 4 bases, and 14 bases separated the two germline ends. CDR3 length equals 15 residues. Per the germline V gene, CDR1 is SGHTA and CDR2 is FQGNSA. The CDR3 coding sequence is TGTGCCAGCAGCTTGAGGTGGCAGGGCCCAGATACGCAGTATTTT. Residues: CASSLRWQGPDTQYF.

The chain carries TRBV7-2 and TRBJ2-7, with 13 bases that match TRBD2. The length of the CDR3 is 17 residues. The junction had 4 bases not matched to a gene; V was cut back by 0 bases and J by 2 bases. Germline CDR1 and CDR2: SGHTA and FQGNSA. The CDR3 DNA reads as TGTGCCAGCAGCTTAGCGCAACTAGCGGGGGGGGCCTACGAGCAGTACTTC. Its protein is CASSLAQLAGGAYEQYF.

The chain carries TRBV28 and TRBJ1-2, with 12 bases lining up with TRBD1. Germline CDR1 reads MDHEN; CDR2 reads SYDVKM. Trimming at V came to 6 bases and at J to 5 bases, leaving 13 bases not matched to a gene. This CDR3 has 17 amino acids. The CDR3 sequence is CASRAGTGGAIGYGYTF. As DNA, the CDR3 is TGTGCCAGCAGGGCCGGGACAGGGGGCGCTATTGGGTATGGCTACACCTTC.

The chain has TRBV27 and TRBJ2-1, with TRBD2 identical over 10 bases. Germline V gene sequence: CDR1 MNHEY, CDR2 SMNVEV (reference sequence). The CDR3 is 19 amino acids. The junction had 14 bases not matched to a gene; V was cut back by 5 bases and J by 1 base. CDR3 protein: CASSPLTSGRALSYNEQFF. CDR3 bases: TGTGCCAGCAGTCCCTTGACTAGCGGGCGGGCTCTTTCCTACAATGAGCAGTTCTTC.

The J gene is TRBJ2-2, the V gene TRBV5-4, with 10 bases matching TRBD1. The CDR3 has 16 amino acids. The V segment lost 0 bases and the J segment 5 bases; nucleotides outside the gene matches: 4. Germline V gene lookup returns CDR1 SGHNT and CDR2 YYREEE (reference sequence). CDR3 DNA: TGTGCCAGCAGCTTGGCCGGGGGACAGGGGACCGGGGAGCTGTTTTTT. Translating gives CASSLAGGQGTGELFF.

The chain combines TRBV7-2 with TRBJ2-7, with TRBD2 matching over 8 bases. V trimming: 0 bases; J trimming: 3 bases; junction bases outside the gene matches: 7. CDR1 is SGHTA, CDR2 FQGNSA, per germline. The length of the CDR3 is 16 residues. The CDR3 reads CASSLARSGTSYEQYF. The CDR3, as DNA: TGTGCCAGCAGCTTAGCCCGGTCCGGGACTAGCTACGAGCAGTACTTC. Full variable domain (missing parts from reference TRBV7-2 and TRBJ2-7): GAGVSQSPSNKVTEKGKDVELRCDPISGHTALYWYRQSLGQGLEFLIYFQGNSAPDKSGLPSDRFSAERTGGSVSTLTIQRTQQEDSAVYLCASSLARSGTSYEQYFGPGTRLTVT.

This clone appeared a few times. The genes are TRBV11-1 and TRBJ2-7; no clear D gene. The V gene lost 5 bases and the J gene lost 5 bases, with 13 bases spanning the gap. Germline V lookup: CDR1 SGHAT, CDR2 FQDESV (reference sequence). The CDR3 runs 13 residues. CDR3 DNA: TGTGCCAGCAGCCGGGCCGTCAGTAACGAGCAGTACTTC. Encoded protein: CASSRAVSNEQYF.

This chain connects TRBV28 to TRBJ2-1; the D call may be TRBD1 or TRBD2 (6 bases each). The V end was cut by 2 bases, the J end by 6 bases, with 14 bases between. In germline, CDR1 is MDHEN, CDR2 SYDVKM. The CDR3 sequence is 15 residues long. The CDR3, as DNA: TGTGCCAGCAGTTTAACCGGGGGCGGCATCAATGAGCAGTTCTTC. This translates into CASSLTGGGINEQFF.

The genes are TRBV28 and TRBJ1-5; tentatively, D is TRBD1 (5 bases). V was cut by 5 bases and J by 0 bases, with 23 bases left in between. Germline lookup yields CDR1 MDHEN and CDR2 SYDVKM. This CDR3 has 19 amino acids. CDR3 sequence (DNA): TGTGCCAGCAGTACGGAGCCGGGACGGAATAGCTATAGCAATCAGCCCCAGCATTTT. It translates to CASSTEPGRNSYSNQPQHF.

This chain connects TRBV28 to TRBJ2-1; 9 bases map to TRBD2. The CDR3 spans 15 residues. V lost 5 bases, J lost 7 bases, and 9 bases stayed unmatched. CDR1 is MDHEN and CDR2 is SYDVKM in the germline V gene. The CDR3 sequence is CASSVAGGPGNEQFF. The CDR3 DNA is TGTGCCAGCAGTGTGGCGGGAGGGCCGGGTAATGAGCAGTTCTTC.

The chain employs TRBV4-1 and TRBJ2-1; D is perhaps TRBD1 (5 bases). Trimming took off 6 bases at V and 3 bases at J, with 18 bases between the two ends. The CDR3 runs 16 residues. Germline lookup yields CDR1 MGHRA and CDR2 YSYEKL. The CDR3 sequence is CASRATAKINYNEQFF. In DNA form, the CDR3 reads TGCGCCAGCAGAGCGACAGCAAAAATTAACTACAATGAGCAGTTCTTC.

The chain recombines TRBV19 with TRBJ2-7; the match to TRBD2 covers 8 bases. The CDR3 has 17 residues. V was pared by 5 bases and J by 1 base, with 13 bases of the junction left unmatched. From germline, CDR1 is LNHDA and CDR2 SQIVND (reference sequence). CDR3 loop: CASSLASGSGISYEQYF. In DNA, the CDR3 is TGTGCCAGTAGTCTAGCGAGCGGGAGCGGAATTTCCTACGAGCAGTACTTC.